Ten or more counts support the clone carrying this T cell receptor beta chain. The antigen remains undetermined. A process of 5'RACE template switching, which added a universal primer site and UMIs, was used to make TCR cDNA. Via MiXCR, TCRdb re-called the 5' RACE reads, giving one row per CDR3 protein. The table has roughly 120,000 distinct CDR3 sequences, around 7.4% seen once. The sample originates from a study of T cells after yellow fever vaccination. The V end was cut by 4 bases, the J end by 2 bases, with 8 bases between. CDR3 length: 13 residues. The V gene's germline CDR1 is SGHRS and CDR2 YFSETQ. General observations from the study: Contamination by abundant bulk-population clonotypes could be present in FACS-sorted repertoires. Clones that expanded after primary vaccination mostly reappeared after the booster (roughly 97% CD4, about 91% CD8).

The starting material was CD4+ T cells sorted from PBMCs, obtained more than 8 days after the first yellow fever vaccination. The J gene is TRBJ2-3, the V gene TRBV5-1; D uncertain. The TCR comes from a man younger than 35 who received the YFV17D yellow fever vaccine. The CDR3 DNA sequence: TGCGCCAGCAGCGAACCCACCACAGATACGCAGTATTTT. Translating gives CASSEPTTDTQYF.